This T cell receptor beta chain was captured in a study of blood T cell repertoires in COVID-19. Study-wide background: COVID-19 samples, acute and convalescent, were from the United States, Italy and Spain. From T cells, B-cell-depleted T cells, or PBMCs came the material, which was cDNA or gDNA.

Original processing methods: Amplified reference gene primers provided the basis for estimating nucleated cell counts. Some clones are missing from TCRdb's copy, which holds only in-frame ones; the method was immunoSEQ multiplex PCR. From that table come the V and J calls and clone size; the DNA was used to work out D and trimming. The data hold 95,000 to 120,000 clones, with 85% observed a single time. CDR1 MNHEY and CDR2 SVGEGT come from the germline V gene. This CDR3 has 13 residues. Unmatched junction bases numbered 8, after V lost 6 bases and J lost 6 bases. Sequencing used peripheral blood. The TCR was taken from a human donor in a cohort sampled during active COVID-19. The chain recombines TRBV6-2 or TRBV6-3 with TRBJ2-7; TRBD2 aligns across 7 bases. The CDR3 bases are TGTGCCAGCAGCACGACTAGCTCCGGCGAGCAGTACTTC. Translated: CASSTTSSGEQYF.